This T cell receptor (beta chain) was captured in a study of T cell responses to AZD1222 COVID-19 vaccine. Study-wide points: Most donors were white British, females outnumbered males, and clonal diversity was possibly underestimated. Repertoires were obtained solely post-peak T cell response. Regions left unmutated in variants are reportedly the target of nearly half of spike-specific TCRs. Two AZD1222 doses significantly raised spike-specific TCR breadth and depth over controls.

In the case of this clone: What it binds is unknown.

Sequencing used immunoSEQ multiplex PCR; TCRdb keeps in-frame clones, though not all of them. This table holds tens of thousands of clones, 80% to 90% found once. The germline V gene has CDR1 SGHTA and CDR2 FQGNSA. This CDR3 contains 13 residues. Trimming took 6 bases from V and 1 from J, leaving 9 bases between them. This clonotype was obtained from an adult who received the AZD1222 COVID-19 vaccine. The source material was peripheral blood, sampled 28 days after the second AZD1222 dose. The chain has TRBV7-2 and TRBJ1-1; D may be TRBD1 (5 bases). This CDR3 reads CASRSQGNTEAFF. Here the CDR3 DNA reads TGTGCCAGCAGGTCTCAGGGGAACACTGAAGCTTTCTTT. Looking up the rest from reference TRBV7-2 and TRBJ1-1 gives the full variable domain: GAGVSQSPSNKVTEKGKDVELRCDPISGHTALYWYRQSLGQGLEFLIYFQGNSAPDKSGLPSDRFSAERTGGSVSTLTIQRTQQEDSAVYLCASRSQGNTEAFFGQGTRLTVV.